This T cell receptor (beta chain) was found in a study of OX40 agonist ivuxolimab in advanced cancers. Study-wide results and limits: Antigens targeted by the expanded peripheral T cells were not determined.

This clone occurred a few times. As yet, its antigen is unknown. Method: immunoSEQ multiplex PCR; TCRdb's copy keeps in-frame clones and lacks some. The sample yields fewer than 60,000 clones, over 75% seen once. CDR3 length equals 15 residues. V gave up 5 bases and J gave up 8 bases, with 18 bases separating them. CDR1 is MNHEY and CDR2 is SVGAGI in the germline V gene. This chain uses TRBV6-5 with TRBJ1-4; D is undetermined. The sample here was CD4+ or CD8+ T cells sorted from blood, taken in a trial of the OX40 agonist ivuxolimab. The clonotype comes from an adult with an advanced solid tumor such as melanoma, head and neck, liver or kidney cancer. In DNA form, the CDR3 reads TGTGCCAGCAGTCAAAGATTGCCGGGCCTCGAAAAACTGTTTTTT. Protein sequence: CASSQRLPGLEKLFF.